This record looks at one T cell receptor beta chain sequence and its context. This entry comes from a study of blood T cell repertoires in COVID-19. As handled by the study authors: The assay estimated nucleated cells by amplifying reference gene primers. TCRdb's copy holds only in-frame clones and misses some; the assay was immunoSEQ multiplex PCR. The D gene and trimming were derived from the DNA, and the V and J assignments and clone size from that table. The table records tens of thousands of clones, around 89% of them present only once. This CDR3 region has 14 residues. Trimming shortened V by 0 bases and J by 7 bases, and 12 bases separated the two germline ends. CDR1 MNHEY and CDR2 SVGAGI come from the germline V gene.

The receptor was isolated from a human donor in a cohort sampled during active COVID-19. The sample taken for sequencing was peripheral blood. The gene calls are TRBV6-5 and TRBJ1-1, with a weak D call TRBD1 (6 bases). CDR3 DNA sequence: TGTGCCAGCAGTTACTCCAGGGAAGGGGGTGAAGCTTTCTTT. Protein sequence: CASSYSREGGEAFF.